This TCR beta chain was recovered during a study of cytomegalovirus exposure and HLA in healthy donors. Concerning this clone: The antigen is undetermined.

Overall study findings and caveats: Solely CMV serostatus was available to characterize immune exposure. Some V segments, TRBV6-2 and TRBV6-3 among them, were indistinguishable and were therefore excluded. The study flagged 150 to 200 TCR beta chains as cytomegalovirus-associated. Roughly even sequencing depth across donors was the assumption behind the presence/absence analyses.

Researchers ran the PCR with 60 Vbeta and 13 Jbeta primers. Generated by immunoSEQ multiplex PCR, the TCRdb table keeps only in-frame clones and is missing some. The data hold more than 100,000 clones, with around 66% observed a single time. This CDR3 is 13 amino acids long. V was clipped by 7 bases and J by 4 bases; unmatched bases: 9. Germline CDR1 and CDR2: SQVTM and ANQGSEA. This chain uses TRBV29-1 with TRBJ1-1; 7 nucleotides agree with TRBD1. The sequence derives from a woman aged 40 to 50 in good health and CMV-seropositive. Material: PBMCs. The CDR3, as DNA: TGCAGCGCTGATGACCGGGACAGCACTGAAGCTTTCTTT. This encodes CSADDRDSTEAFF. Variable domain in full (rest from reference TRBV29-1 and TRBJ1-1): SAVISQKPSRDICQRGTSLTIQCQVDSQVTMMFWYRQQPGQSLTLIATANQGSEATYESGFVIDKFPISRPNLTFSTLTVSNMSPEDSSIYLCSADDRDSTEAFFGQGTRLTVV.